Sequencing of this T cell receptor beta chain was carried out in a study of T cell responses to AZD1222 COVID-19 vaccine. Whole-study results and caveats: Once two AZD1222 doses were given, Spike-specific TCR breadth and depth went up. Donors were mostly white British, more females; clonal diversity possibly underestimated. Dominant CD4 TCR responses targeted spike regions 160-218 and 743-854.

This CDR3 has 14 residues. J was trimmed by 2 bases and V by 4 bases; bases with no gene match: 3. Looked up from germline, CDR1 is WNHNN and CDR2 is SYGVQD (reference sequence). Clones were sequenced by immunoSEQ multiplex PCR, and TCRdb holds only the in-frame ones, with some missing. The sample consists of 77,000 or so clones, 80% to 90% of them appearing once. This clone was detected a few times. Its antigen is currently unknown. The gene calls are TRBV10-1 and TRBJ2-7, with 9 bases that match TRBD1. The sample here was peripheral blood, taken on day 0 of AZD1222 vaccination. The receptor comes from an adult in good health. The CDR3 nucleotides read TGCGCCAGCAGTGCAACAGGGGGCGCCTACGAGCAGTACTTC. This encodes CASSATGGAYEQYF.